Listed below are T cell receptor beta chains from one sample, sequenced in a study of cytomegalovirus exposure and HLA in healthy donors. The assay was immunoSEQ multiplex PCR, and TCRdb's table has in-frame clones only and misses some. This sample yields 99,000 or so clones, of which 76% are seen a single time; about 7.5% belongs to the top ten. Sequencing was performed on PBMCs. All receptors derive from a man aged 40-49 years in good health and CMV-seropositive. Each CDR3 is given with its conserved first and last residue. A D gene is named only where the DNA matches it firmly. For some rows the clone size is stated as once, few or many, or as a class when expanded; others skip it.

length: 18; size: NA; D: NA; V: TRBV11-3; J: TRBJ2-1; CDR3: CASSPLRSSPSSYNEQFF; DNA: TGTGCCAGCAGCCCCCTGCGGAGTTCCCCGAGCTCCTACAATGAGCAGTTCTTC
length: 15; size: NA; D: NA; V: TRBV4-3; J: TRBJ1-1; CDR3: CASSQEPGLNTEAFF; DNA: TGCGCCAGCAGCCAAGAACCGGGGTTGAACACTGAAGCTTTCTTT
length: 15; size: NA; D: TRBD2; V: TRBV6-1; J: TRBJ2-2; CDR3: CASSEGTRATGELFF; DNA: TGTGCCAGCAGTGAAGGGACTAGGGCCACCGGGGAGCTGTTTTTT
length: 14; size: once; D: TRBD1; V: TRBV5-6; J: TRBJ1-2; CDR3: CASSGTETYYGYTF; DNA: TGTGCCAGCAGTGGGACAGAGACCTACTATGGCTACACCTTC
length: 15; size: NA; D: TRBD2; V: TRBV7-3; J: TRBJ2-1; CDR3: CASSSDPGLFHEQFF; DNA: TGTGCCAGCAGCTCGGACCCGGGACTATTCCATGAGCAGTTCTTC
length: 17; size: NA; D: TRBD2; V: TRBV5-1; J: TRBJ2-3; CDR3: CASSLVSSGKPTDTQYF; DNA: TGCGCCAGCAGCTTGGTTTCTAGCGGGAAACCCACAGATACGCAGTATTTT
length: 16; size: NA; D: TRBD2; V: TRBV4-1; J: TRBJ2-3; CDR3: CASSASGGASTDTQYF; DNA: TGCGCCAGCAGCGCGAGCGGGGGAGCTAGCACAGATACGCAGTATTTT
length: 16; size: NA; D: TRBD2; V: TRBV4-1; J: TRBJ2-1; CDR3: CASSSEGLAGDNEQFF; DNA: TGCGCCAGCAGCTCCGAGGGACTAGCGGGGGACAATGAGCAGTTCTTC
length: 15; size: few; D: TRBD2; V: TRBV9; J: TRBJ2-3; CDR3: CASSVEAGVVDTQYF; DNA: TGTGCCAGCAGCGTAGAAGCGGGAGTTGTAGATACGCAGTATTTT
length: 18; size: NA; D: TRBD2; V: TRBV7-3; J: TRBJ2-7; CDR3: CASSLTGTSGSSPYEQYF; DNA: TGTGCCAGCAGCCTGACCGGGACTAGCGGGAGTTCCCCCTACGAGCAGTACTTC
length: 14; size: few; D: NA; V: TRBV7-2; J: TRBJ1-5; CDR3: CASSSPDRLVPQHF; DNA: TGTGCCAGCAGTTCCCCCGACAGGCTGGTGCCCCAGCATTTT
length: 16; size: NA; D: NA; V: TRBV5-1; J: TRBJ2-2; CDR3: CASSLAGGKDTGELFF; DNA: TGCGCCAGCAGCTTGGCAGGAGGAAAGGACACCGGGGAGCTGTTTTTT
length: 16; size: NA; D: TRBD1; V: TRBV7-3; J: TRBJ1-2; CDR3: CASSSPDRGEDYGYTF; DNA: TGTGCCAGCAGCTCCCCAGACAGGGGAGAGGACTATGGCTACACCTTC
length: 17; size: NA; D: NA; V: TRBV11-2; J: TRBJ1-1; CDR3: CASSLATPLDQGTEAFF; DNA: TGTGCCAGCAGCTTAGCCACCCCACTCGACCAGGGCACTGAAGCTTTCTTT
length: 14; size: few; D: NA; V: TRBV30; J: TRBJ1-1; CDR3: CAWSYILTGTEAFF; DNA: TGTGCCTGGAGTTACATCCTGACGGGCACTGAAGCTTTCTTT
length: 14; size: NA; D: NA; V: TRBV4-3; J: TRBJ1-2; CDR3: CASSQESGLYDYTF; DNA: TGCGCCAGCAGCCAAGAGTCAGGGCTATATGACTACACCTTC
length: 17; size: NA; D: TRBD2; V: TRBV5-1; J: TRBJ2-7; CDR3: CASSTGVAGLGSYEQYF; DNA: TGTGCCAGCAGCACCGGAGTAGCGGGCTTGGGCTCCTACGAGCAGTACTTC
length: 16; size: NA; D: NA; V: TRBV7-2; J: TRBJ1-1; CDR3: CASSLAGRWGDTEAFF; DNA: TGTGCCAGCAGCTTAGCTGGACGTTGGGGGGACACTGAAGCTTTCTTT
length: 16; size: few; D: NA; V: TRBV7-9; J: TRBJ1-5; CDR3: CASSLIARGYESAQHF; DNA: TGTGCCAGCAGCTTAATAGCCAGGGGATATGAGTCAGCCCAGCATTTT
length: 13; size: NA; D: TRBD1; V: TRBV6-1; J: TRBJ1-1; CDR3: CASSPRTGSRAFF; DNA: TGTGCCAGCAGCCCGAGGACAGGGAGTCGGGCTTTCTTT
length: 14; size: NA; D: TRBD2; V: TRBV7-9; J: TRBJ2-7; CDR3: CASSPGGAPYEQYF; DNA: TGTGCCAGCAGCCCCGGGGGGGCCCCCTACGAGCAGTACTTC
length: 13; size: NA; D: NA; V: TRBV19; J: TRBJ1-2; CDR3: CASSTGLTYGYTF; DNA: TGTGCCAGTAGTACGGGACTGACCTATGGCTACACCTTC
length: 14; size: NA; D: NA; V: TRBV10-1; J: TRBJ2-1; CDR3: CASSDGGASYEQFF; DNA: TGCGCCAGCAGTGACGGGGGAGCTAGCTACGAGCAGTTCTTC
length: 14; size: NA; D: NA; V: TRBV6-5; J: TRBJ1-2; CDR3: CASSYLRTGYGYTF; DNA: TGTGCCAGCAGTTACTTACGGACTGGTTATGGCTACACCTTC
length: 13; size: few; D: TRBD1; V: TRBV7-3; J: TRBJ1-1; CDR3: CASSLNQGDEAFF; DNA: TGTGCCAGCAGCTTAAATCAGGGGGATGAAGCTTTCTTT
length: 16; size: NA; D: NA; V: TRBV13; J: TRBJ2-2; CDR3: CASSQPGLKNTGELFF; DNA: TGTGCCAGCAGTCAACCGGGACTGAAGAACACCGGGGAGCTGTTTTTT
length: 12; size: NA; D: NA; V: TRBV13; J: TRBJ1-3; CDR3: CASSFRGNTIYF; DNA: TGTGCCAGCAGCTTCAGGGGAAACACCATATATTTT
length: 16; size: NA; D: NA; V: TRBV28; J: TRBJ1-3; CDR3: CASSFGGAHSGNTIYF; DNA: TGTGCCAGCAGTTTTGGTGGGGCCCACTCTGGAAACACCATATATTTT
length: 15; size: NA; D: TRBD2; V: TRBV10-2; J: TRBJ2-1; CDR3: CASSESTGGPNEQFF; DNA: TGCGCCAGCAGTGAGTCCACGGGGGGACCTAATGAGCAGTTCTTC
length: 15; size: few; D: TRBD2; V: TRBV6-1; J: TRBJ2-3; CDR3: CASSGAGGNVDTQYF; DNA: TGTGCCAGCAGTGGAGCGGGAGGTAATGTTGATACGCAGTATTTT
length: 14; size: NA; D: NA; V: TRBV6-1; J: TRBJ1-6; CDR3: CASSSGSINSPLHF; DNA: TGTGCCAGCAGCTCCGGGAGCATTAATTCACCCCTCCACTTT
length: 16; size: NA; D: TRBD1; V: TRBV7-3; J: TRBJ2-1; CDR3: CASSSGGQGPYNEQFF; DNA: TGTGCCAGCAGCTCTGGGGGACAGGGGCCCTACAATGAGCAGTTCTTC
length: 19; size: NA; D: TRBD2; V: TRBV4-3; J: TRBJ2-1; CDR3: CASSQEYGREVFGDNEQFF; DNA: TGCGCCAGCAGCCAAGAGTATGGTCGGGAGGTGTTCGGGGACAATGAGCAGTTCTTC
length: 15; size: NA; D: TRBD1; V: TRBV10-2; J: TRBJ2-4; CDR3: CASRRGQGVQNSQYF; DNA: TGCGCCAGCAGGCGAGGACAGGGGGTCCAAAACAGTCAGTACTTC
length: 14; size: NA; D: NA; V: TRBV2; J: TRBJ1-4; CDR3: CASGRGGAAEKLFF; DNA: TGTGCCAGCGGAAGGGGGGGCGCGGCGGAAAAACTGTTTTTT
length: 13; size: once; D: NA; V: TRBV2; J: TRBJ2-7; CDR3: CASRYDTSYEQYF; DNA: TGTGCCAGCAGGTACGACACCTCCTACGAGCAGTACTTC
length: 16; size: NA; D: NA; V: TRBV7-3; J: TRBJ2-3; CDR3: CASSPTPTAGTDTQYF; DNA: TGTGCCAGCAGCCCTACCCCGACAGCTGGCACAGATACGCAGTATTTT
length: 18; size: NA; D: TRBD1; V: TRBV19; J: TRBJ2-7; CDR3: CASKGLGQGECGAYEQYF; DNA: TGTGCCAGTAAAGGACTGGGACAGGGAGAATGTGGAGCCTACGAGCAGTACTTC
length: 15; size: NA; D: TRBD2; V: TRBV7-3; J: TRBJ2-1; CDR3: CASSLGAGGYNEQFF; DNA: TGTGCCAGCAGCTTAGGGGCGGGAGGGTACAATGAGCAGTTCTTC
length: 15; size: NA; D: NA; V: TRBV6-5; J: TRBJ2-1; CDR3: CASRLTSGSYNEQFF; DNA: TGTGCCAGCAGGCTTACCTCAGGATCTTACAATGAGCAGTTCTTC
length: 18; size: NA; D: TRBD2; V: TRBV4-3; J: TRBJ2-7; CDR3: CASSLGLAVVLPSYEQYF; DNA: TGCGCCAGCAGCCTAGGACTAGCGGTCGTCTTACCCTCCTACGAGCAGTACTTC
length: 14; size: NA; D: TRBD1; V: TRBV30; J: TRBJ1-5; CDR3: CAWSSTGVGQPQHF; DNA: TGTGCCTGGAGTTCTACAGGGGTGGGTCAGCCCCAGCATTTT
length: 13; size: NA; D: NA; V: TRBV7-9; J: TRBJ1-2; CDR3: CASSLGRNYGYTF; DNA: TGTGCCAGCAGCTTAGGCAGAAACTATGGCTACACCTTC
length: 15; size: NA; D: TRBD1; V: TRBV11-2; J: TRBJ2-7; CDR3: CASSLRGQRGNEQYF; DNA: TGTGCCAGCAGCTTACGGGGACAGCGAGGCAACGAGCAGTACTTC
length: 15; size: NA; D: NA; V: TRBV5-1; J: TRBJ2-3; CDR3: CASSLGGASTDTQYF; DNA: TGCGCCAGCAGCTTGGGCGGAGCTAGCACAGATACGCAGTATTTT
length: 17; size: NA; D: TRBD1; V: TRBV7-2; J: TRBJ1-6; CDR3: CASSPNYGQGAGSPLHF; DNA: TGTGCCAGCAGCCCCAATTACGGACAGGGCGCAGGTTCACCCCTCCACTTT
length: 17; size: NA; D: NA; V: TRBV7-2; J: TRBJ1-1; CDR3: CASSLSTGTGGNTEAFF; DNA: TGTGCCAGCAGCTTATCAACAGGGACGGGGGGTAATACTGAAGCTTTCTTT
length: 15; size: NA; D: NA; V: TRBV6-6; J: TRBJ1-1; CDR3: CASSYRGGAYTEAFF; DNA: TGTGCCAGCAGTTACCGGGGGGGGGCTTACACTGAAGCTTTCTTT
length: 15; size: NA; D: TRBD2; V: TRBV13; J: TRBJ2-7; CDR3: CASSAGLAGEYEQYF; DNA: TGTGCCAGCAGCGCCGGACTAGCGGGAGAGTACGAGCAGTACTTC
length: 18; size: NA; D: TRBD2; V: TRBV5-4; J: TRBJ2-1; CDR3: CASSPDSGLAGGQNEQFF; DNA: TGTGCCAGCAGCCCCGACTCGGGACTAGCGGGGGGCCAGAATGAGCAGTTCTTC
length: 13; size: NA; D: NA; V: TRBV29-1; J: TRBJ1-1; CDR3: CSVGQGEYTEAFF; DNA: TGCAGCGTCGGCCAGGGCGAGTACACTGAAGCTTTCTTT
length: 14; size: NA; D: NA; V: TRBV9; J: TRBJ1-1; CDR3: CASSEGHLNTEAFF; DNA: TGTGCCAGCAGCGAGGGACATTTGAACACTGAAGCTTTCTTT
length: 18; size: NA; D: TRBD2; V: TRBV7-6; J: TRBJ2-1; CDR3: CASSFLKASGRVYNEQFF; DNA: TGTGCCAGCAGCTTCCTAAAAGCTAGCGGGAGGGTCTACAATGAGCAGTTCTTC
length: 11; size: NA; D: NA; V: TRBV29-1; J: TRBJ2-5; CDR3: CSVRGLETQYF; DNA: TGCAGCGTTAGGGGTCTAGAGACCCAGTACTTC
length: 13; size: few; D: NA; V: TRBV6-5; J: TRBJ1-2; CDR3: CASIGTGGYGYTF; DNA: TGTGCCAGCATTGGGACGGGGGGCTATGGCTACACCTTC
length: 18; size: NA; D: TRBD1; V: TRBV7-4; J: TRBJ2-7; CDR3: CASSSRPRWQGAENEQYF; DNA: TGTGCCAGCAGCTCGCGCCCAAGGTGGCAGGGGGCGGAAAACGAGCAGTACTTC
length: 15; size: NA; D: TRBD1; V: TRBV5-4; J: TRBJ2-1; CDR3: CASSFTGGSYNEQFF; DNA: TGTGCCAGCAGCTTTACAGGGGGGTCCTACAATGAGCAGTTCTTC
length: 17; size: NA; D: TRBD1; V: TRBV19; J: TRBJ2-4; CDR3: CASSIKTGAAVKNIQYF; DNA: TGTGCCAGTAGTATAAAGACAGGGGCCGCAGTCAAAAACATTCAGTACTTC
length: 15; size: NA; D: NA; V: TRBV7-3; J: TRBJ2-3; CDR3: CASSFKTGWADTQYF; DNA: TGTGCCAGCAGCTTCAAGACTGGTTGGGCAGATACGCAGTATTTT